The present T cell receptor (beta chain) was sequenced within a study of blood T cells in healthy people across ages. At the level of the study: Template switching recovered approximately one barcoded beta molecule for every two T cells. Study results and caveats: CMV status of donors was unknown, possibly confounding expanded clonotype changes.

This clonotype showed up many times. No antigen is known for it. Primed by a sample-barcoded 5' primer and a J-beta primer mix, a second PCR proceeded for roughly 7 to 12 cycles. All cDNA molecules were each tagged by a template-switch adaptor with 12 random nucleotides. TCRdb recomputed calls from the 5' RACE reads with MiXCR, one row per CDR3 protein. The table shows hundreds of thousands of distinct CDR3 sequences, with roughly 32% occurring only once. Healthy Caucasian individuals from Russia aged 6 to 90 were enrolled as donors. This CDR3 has 15 amino acids. Trimming took off 5 bases at V and 3 bases at J, with 11 bases between the two ends.

This clonotype originated in a woman aged 80 or over in good health. Sequencing was carried out using blood. The chain employs TRBV12-3 or TRBV12-4 and TRBJ1-6; the D gene is possibly TRBD1 (6 bases). In DNA, the CDR3 is TGTGCCAGCAGTACGGACAGTAACTATAATTCACCCCTCCACTTT. Translation gives CASSTDSNYNSPLHF.